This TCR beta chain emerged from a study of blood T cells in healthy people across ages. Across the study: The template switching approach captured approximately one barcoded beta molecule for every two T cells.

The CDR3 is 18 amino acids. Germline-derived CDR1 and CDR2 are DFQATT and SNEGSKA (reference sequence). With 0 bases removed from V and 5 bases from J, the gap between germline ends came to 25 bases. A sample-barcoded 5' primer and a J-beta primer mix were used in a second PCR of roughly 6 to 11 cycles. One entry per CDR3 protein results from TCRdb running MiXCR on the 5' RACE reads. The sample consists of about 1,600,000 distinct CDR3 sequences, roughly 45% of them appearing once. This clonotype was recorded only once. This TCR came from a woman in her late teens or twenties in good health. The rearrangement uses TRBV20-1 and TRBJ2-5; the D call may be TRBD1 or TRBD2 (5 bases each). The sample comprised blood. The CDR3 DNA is TGCAGTGCTAGAGATGCTGGCGGTCCGGTTCACTGGGGGGAGACCCAGTACTTC. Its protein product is CSARDAGGPVHWGETQYF.